This is a list of T cell receptor beta chains from one sample in a study of ipilimumab plus nivolumab after autologous stem cell transplantation. Profiling relied on immunoSEQ multiplex PCR, and the TCRdb table lists in-frame clones only, not all of them. Seen here are about 83,000 clones, approximately 86% observed once, and the top ten hold roughly 2%. The sample consisted of PBMCs, taken in a trial of ipilimumab plus nivolumab as post-transplant consolidation. The receptors here all came from a male donor with diffuse large B-cell lymphoma. CDR3s include the opening cysteine and the closing phenylalanine or tryptophan. A D gene is named only where the DNA matches it firmly. Expanded clones get a size class; other rows say once, few or many, or leave the size out.

CDR3 protein: CASSLALGAGANVLTF
CDR3 DNA: TGTGCCAGCAGCTTAGCGCTAGGGGCTGGGGCCAACGTCCTGACTTTC
clone size: once
D gene: -
J gene: TRBJ2-6
V gene: TRBV7-8

CDR3 protein: CASSLGGWNSPLHF
CDR3 DNA: TGTGCCAGCAGCTTAGGGGGCTGGAATTCACCCCTCCACTTT
clone size: -
D gene: -
J gene: TRBJ1-6
V gene: TRBV7-2

CDR3 protein: CASRQGFTEAFF
CDR3 DNA: TGTGCCAGTCGACAGGGGTTCACTGAAGCTTTCTTT
clone size: -
D gene: TRBD1
J gene: TRBJ1-1
V gene: TRBV27

CDR3 protein: CASGGSPNYGYTF
CDR3 DNA: TGTGCCAGCGGTGGCAGCCCTAACTATGGCTACACCTTC
clone size: -
D gene: -
J gene: TRBJ1-2
V gene: TRBV6-5

CDR3 protein: CASSGSDVSSYNSPLHF
CDR3 DNA: TGCGCCAGCAGTGGCTCGGACGTCAGCTCCTATAATTCACCCCTCCACTTT
clone size: -
D gene: -
J gene: TRBJ1-6
V gene: TRBV10-1

CDR3 protein: CSVANRRGETQYF
CDR3 DNA: TGCAGCGTTGCAAACCGGAGAGGGGAGACCCAGTACTTC
clone size: few
D gene: -
J gene: TRBJ2-5
V gene: TRBV29-1

CDR3 protein: CASSFSRQETQYF
CDR3 DNA: TGTGCCAGCAGCTTTTCACGGCAAGAGACCCAGTACTTC
clone size: -
D gene: -
J gene: TRBJ2-5
V gene: TRBV7-6

CDR3 protein: CASQAGLNTGELFF
CDR3 DNA: TGTGCCTCTCAGGCGGGACTCAACACCGGGGAGCTGTTTTTT
clone size: -
D gene: -
J gene: TRBJ2-2
V gene: TRBV7-9

CDR3 protein: CAISVGQALNTGELFF
CDR3 DNA: TGTGCCATCAGTGTCGGACAGGCGCTTAACACCGGGGAGCTGTTTTTT
clone size: -
D gene: TRBD1
J gene: TRBJ2-2
V gene: TRBV10-3

CDR3 protein: CASSQGLSYEQYF
CDR3 DNA: TGTGCCAGCAGCCAAGGTCTCTCCTACGAGCAGTACTTC
clone size: -
D gene: -
J gene: TRBJ2-7
V gene: TRBV14

CDR3 protein: CASSQESSGDNSGNTIYF
CDR3 DNA: TGCGCCAGCAGCCAAGAGTCGTCAGGGGATAACTCTGGAAACACCATATATTTT
clone size: -
D gene: -
J gene: TRBJ1-3
V gene: TRBV4-3

CDR3 protein: CASSARRERYEQYF
CDR3 DNA: TGTGCCAGCAGCGCCCGACGTGAGCGGTACGAGCAGTACTTC
clone size: -
D gene: -
J gene: TRBJ2-7
V gene: TRBV9

CDR3 protein: CASSARTGQGNTEAFF
CDR3 DNA: TGTGCCAGCAGCGCAAGGACAGGGCAGGGGAACACTGAAGCTTTCTTT
clone size: -
D gene: TRBD1
J gene: TRBJ1-1
V gene: TRBV9

CDR3 protein: CASSADRGRTEAFF
CDR3 DNA: TGTGCCAGCAGCGCGGACAGGGGGAGAACTGAAGCTTTCTTT
clone size: once
D gene: TRBD1
J gene: TRBJ1-1
V gene: TRBV13

CDR3 protein: CASSLVGGREETQYF
CDR3 DNA: TGTGCCAGCAGCTTAGTGGGGGGCCGGGAAGAGACCCAGTACTTC
clone size: -
D gene: -
J gene: TRBJ2-5
V gene: TRBV7-9

CDR3 protein: CAWSVYSRGSDGYTF
CDR3 DNA: TGTGCCTGGAGTGTATATAGTAGGGGATCGGATGGCTACACCTTC
clone size: -
D gene: -
J gene: TRBJ1-2
V gene: TRBV30

CDR3 protein: CASGQGLGQPQHF
CDR3 DNA: TGTGCGAGTGGACAGGGACTTGGCCAGCCCCAGCATTTT
clone size: -
D gene: TRBD1
J gene: TRBJ1-5
V gene: TRBV12-5

CDR3 protein: CASSPIARASSYNSPLHF
CDR3 DNA: TGTGCCAGCTCACCGATCGCACGGGCGAGCTCCTATAATTCACCCCTCCACTTT
clone size: -
D gene: -
J gene: TRBJ1-6
V gene: TRBV18

CDR3 protein: CASSLGGVPPIPYGYTF
CDR3 DNA: TGTGCCAGCAGCTTGGGAGGGGTACCTCCTATCCCCTATGGCTACACCTTC
clone size: -
D gene: -
J gene: TRBJ1-2
V gene: TRBV5-6

CDR3 protein: CASTLDYRRGNTIYF
CDR3 DNA: TGCGCCAGCACCCTCGACTACAGGAGGGGAAACACCATATATTTT
clone size: -
D gene: -
J gene: TRBJ1-3
V gene: TRBV5-1

CDR3 protein: CASSPRGGRGGYTF
CDR3 DNA: TGCGCCAGCAGCCCACGGGGGGGGAGAGGTGGCTACACCTTC
clone size: -
D gene: -
J gene: TRBJ1-2
V gene: TRBV5-1

CDR3 protein: CASSLAGQGASAGTDTQYF
CDR3 DNA: TGTGCCAGCAGCTTGGCGGGACAGGGGGCTTCGGCTGGTACAGATACGCAGTATTTT
clone size: -
D gene: TRBD1
J gene: TRBJ2-3
V gene: TRBV11-1

CDR3 protein: CARRGGYTF
CDR3 DNA: TGTGCCCGAAGAGGCGGCTACACCTTC
clone size: -
D gene: -
J gene: TRBJ1-2
V gene: TRBV30

CDR3 protein: CASSSGQRYGYTF
CDR3 DNA: TGTGCCAGCAGCTCGGGACAGCGATATGGCTACACCTTC
clone size: -
D gene: TRBD1
J gene: TRBJ1-2
V gene: TRBV25-1

CDR3 protein: CASSQGGKLFF
CDR3 DNA: TGTGCCAGCAGCCAGGGAGGAAAACTGTTTTTT
clone size: -
D gene: -
J gene: TRBJ1-4
V gene: TRBV25-1

CDR3 protein: CASSLEGGGWETQYF
CDR3 DNA: TGTGCCAGCAGCTTAGAGGGGGGCGGTTGGGAGACCCAGTACTTC
clone size: once
D gene: -
J gene: TRBJ2-5
V gene: TRBV7-8

CDR3 protein: CASSRMDRDNGELFF
CDR3 DNA: TGTGCCAGCAGCCGCATGGACAGGGATAACGGGGAGCTGTTTTTT
clone size: -
D gene: TRBD1
J gene: TRBJ2-2
V gene: TRBV5-5

CDR3 protein: CASSPQAGGPHEQYF
CDR3 DNA: TGTGCCAGCAGTCCCCAAGCGGGGGGGCCGCACGAGCAGTACTTC
clone size: few
D gene: TRBD2
J gene: TRBJ2-7
V gene: TRBV27

CDR3 protein: CASSPGTSPTYEQYF
CDR3 DNA: TGTGCCAGCTCCCCCGGGACCAGTCCCACCTACGAGCAGTACTTC
clone size: -
D gene: -
J gene: TRBJ2-7
V gene: TRBV18

CDR3 protein: CASSFDRTGETQYF
CDR3 DNA: TGTGCCAGTAGTTTCGACAGGACTGGGGAGACCCAGTACTTC
clone size: -
D gene: -
J gene: TRBJ2-5
V gene: TRBV19

CDR3 protein: CSAQGSSGGDGYTF
CDR3 DNA: TGCAGCGCACAAGGCAGTAGTGGAGGGGATGGCTACACCTTC
clone size: -
D gene: -
J gene: TRBJ1-2
V gene: TRBV29-1

CDR3 protein: CASSGYGGQGAGYGYTF
CDR3 DNA: TGTGCCAGCAGTGGGTATGGGGGACAGGGGGCAGGCTATGGCTACACCTTC
clone size: -
D gene: TRBD1
J gene: TRBJ1-2
V gene: TRBV6-1

CDR3 protein: CASSLDIEAFF
CDR3 DNA: TGTGCCAGCAGCCTAGACATTGAAGCTTTCTTT
clone size: few
D gene: -
J gene: TRBJ1-1
V gene: TRBV2

CDR3 protein: CASSLESAMPQHF
CDR3 DNA: TGTGCCAGCAGCTTAGAGTCGGCTATGCCCCAGCATTTT
clone size: -
D gene: -
J gene: TRBJ1-5
V gene: TRBV7-9

CDR3 protein: CASRLAASTDTQYF
CDR3 DNA: TGCGCCAGCAGACTAGCTGCTAGCACAGATACGCAGTATTTT
clone size: -
D gene: -
J gene: TRBJ2-3
V gene: TRBV5-1

CDR3 protein: CASSSGSSGQNNEQFF
CDR3 DNA: TGTGCCAGCAGCTCCGGTTCTAGCGGGCAAAACAATGAGCAGTTCTTC
clone size: -
D gene: TRBD2
J gene: TRBJ2-1
V gene: TRBV5-6

CDR3 protein: CASSILQGPQPQHF
CDR3 DNA: TGTGCCAGTAGTATCCTCCAGGGACCCCAGCCCCAGCATTTT
clone size: few
D gene: -
J gene: TRBJ1-5
V gene: TRBV19

CDR3 protein: CASSESAGAGYGYTF
CDR3 DNA: TGCGCCAGCAGTGAGTCGGCAGGGGCGGGCTATGGCTACACCTTC
clone size: -
D gene: -
J gene: TRBJ1-2
V gene: TRBV10-2

CDR3 protein: CASSWGLGGLNTEAFF
CDR3 DNA: TGTGCCAGCAGCTGGGGGCTAGGGGGTCTGAACACTGAAGCTTTCTTT
clone size: -
D gene: -
J gene: TRBJ1-1
V gene: TRBV5-6

CDR3 protein: CASSESGSGATNNQETQYF
CDR3 DNA: TGTGCCAGCAGTGAGTCGGGTAGCGGGGCGACCAATAACCAAGAGACCCAGTACTTC
clone size: -
D gene: TRBD2
J gene: TRBJ2-5
V gene: TRBV6-1

CDR3 protein: CASSEQGTNNEQFF
CDR3 DNA: TGTGCCAGCAGCGAGCAGGGGACAAACAATGAGCAGTTCTTC
clone size: -
D gene: -
J gene: TRBJ2-1
V gene: TRBV13

CDR3 protein: CASSSDRRDGYTF
CDR3 DNA: TGTGCCAGCAGTTCGGACAGACGCGATGGCTACACCTTC
clone size: -
D gene: -
J gene: TRBJ1-2
V gene: TRBV27

CDR3 protein: CASSLDLSNQPQHF
CDR3 DNA: TGTGCCAGCAGCTTAGATTTGAGCAATCAGCCCCAGCATTTT
clone size: few
D gene: -
J gene: TRBJ1-5
V gene: TRBV7-9

CDR3 protein: CASSLAPSFGYGYTF
CDR3 DNA: TGTGCCAGCAGCTTAGCCCCAAGTTTCGGCTATGGCTACACCTTC
clone size: -
D gene: -
J gene: TRBJ1-2
V gene: TRBV11-2

CDR3 protein: CAISGQGDQPQHF
CDR3 DNA: TGTGCCATCAGCGGACAGGGGGATCAGCCCCAGCATTTT
clone size: -
D gene: TRBD1
J gene: TRBJ1-5
V gene: TRBV10-3

CDR3 protein: CASSADSEGTQYF
CDR3 DNA: TGTGCCAGCAGCGCCGACTCCGAGGGGACCCAGTACTTC
clone size: -
D gene: -
J gene: TRBJ2-5
V gene: TRBV2

CDR3 protein: CASSRPGQGNGYTF
CDR3 DNA: TGTGCCAGCAGCCGCCCGGGACAGGGGAATGGCTACACCTTC
clone size: -
D gene: TRBD1
J gene: TRBJ1-2
V gene: TRBV6-1

CDR3 protein: CASTRGSNNEQFF
CDR3 DNA: TGTGCCAGCACCCGGGGGTCGAACAATGAGCAGTTCTTC
clone size: -
D gene: -
J gene: TRBJ2-1
V gene: TRBV6-5

CDR3 protein: CASSYVSQPQHF
CDR3 DNA: TGTGCCAGCAGTTACGTGAGTCAGCCCCAGCATTTT
clone size: -
D gene: -
J gene: TRBJ1-5
V gene: TRBV6-6

CDR3 protein: CASSLRTGLSTDTQYF
CDR3 DNA: TGTGCCAGCAGCCTAAGGACAGGGCTTAGCACAGATACGCAGTATTTT
clone size: once
D gene: TRBD1
J gene: TRBJ2-3
V gene: TRBV7-6

CDR3 protein: CASSFRVYSPLHF
CDR3 DNA: TGTGCCAGCAGTTTCCGAGTTTATTCACCCCTCCACTTT
clone size: -
D gene: -
J gene: TRBJ1-6
V gene: TRBV2

CDR3 protein: CASSPRVYGEKLFF
CDR3 DNA: TGTGCCAGCTCACCAAGGGTGTATGGTGAAAAACTGTTTTTT
clone size: -
D gene: -
J gene: TRBJ1-4
V gene: TRBV18

CDR3 protein: CASSGDSNEQFF
CDR3 DNA: TGTGCCAGCAGTGGGGACAGCAATGAGCAGTTCTTC
clone size: -
D gene: TRBD1
J gene: TRBJ2-1
V gene: TRBV2

CDR3 protein: CASSLDRGRGETQYF
CDR3 DNA: TGTGCCAGCAGCCTAGACAGGGGGCGAGGAGAGACCCAGTACTTC
clone size: -
D gene: TRBD1
J gene: TRBJ2-5
V gene: TRBV7-2

CDR3 protein: CATSVDRDGDYGYTF
CDR3 DNA: TGTGCCACCAGCGTCGACCGGGACGGTGACTATGGCTACACCTTC
clone size: -
D gene: -
J gene: TRBJ1-2
V gene: TRBV15

CDR3 protein: CAWNRGNQPQHF
CDR3 DNA: TGTGCCTGGAACAGGGGCAATCAGCCCCAGCATTTT
clone size: -
D gene: -
J gene: TRBJ1-5
V gene: TRBV30

CDR3 protein: CASRQDREPTQPQHF
CDR3 DNA: TGTGCCAGCAGACAGGACAGAGAACCCACTCAGCCCCAGCATTTT
clone size: -
D gene: -
J gene: TRBJ1-5
V gene: TRBV2